Detailed here is one T cell receptor beta chain. Its antigen is not identified. Only in-frame clones appear in the TCRdb table, and some are missing; sequencing was by immunoSEQ multiplex PCR. The sample carries under 200,000 clones, over 80% recorded once. The record originates from a study of T cell responses to AZD1222 COVID-19 vaccine. The CDR3 loop spans 13 amino acids. V lost 0 bases and J lost 11, with 13 bases in between. Germline CDR1 and CDR2: MNHEY and SVGEGT. Regarding the study as a whole: Two AZD1222 doses significantly raised spike-specific TCR breadth and depth over controls. Clonal diversity was possibly underestimated, and the donors were mostly white British, with more females. The study identified only a handful of AZD1222 recipients as seropositive at baseline.

This chain joins TRBV6-2 or TRBV6-3 and TRBJ1-1; tentatively, D is TRBD1 (5 bases). The clonotype comes from an adult in good health. The sample consisted of peripheral blood, taken on day 0 of AZD1222 vaccination. The CDR3 nucleotides read TGTGCCAGCAGTTACTCGGGACGCCCGGGGGCTTTCTTT. It translates to CASSYSGRPGAFF.